Listed here is a single T cell receptor (beta chain). In the original processing: Reference gene primer amplification yielded estimated nucleated cell counts. Only in-frame clones appear in the TCRdb table, and some are missing; sequencing was by immunoSEQ multiplex PCR. V, J and clone size are taken as reported in that table, and D and trimming were inferred from the DNA itself. The sample includes some 35,000 clones, roughly 75% of them seen just once. The CDR3 length is 17 residues. Germline lookup yields CDR1 MNHEY and CDR2 SMNVEV (reference sequence). The V gene end was trimmed by 5 bases and the J gene end by 2 bases; junction bases not matched to a gene: 11. This specimen belongs to a study of blood T cell repertoires in COVID-19. Whole-study context: Samples representing acute and convalescent COVID-19 were sourced from the United States, Italy and Spain.

This TCR was sampled from a man in his sixties or seventies with acute or convalescent COVID-19. The sample consisted of peripheral blood. V usage is TRBV27 and J usage is TRBJ2-3; 9 bases match TRBD2. The DNA of the CDR3 is TGTGCCAGCAGTCCCTTAGCGGGAGTTAGGTCCACAGATACGCAGTATTTT. It translates to CASSPLAGVRSTDTQYF.